This T cell receptor beta chain originates from a study of blood T cell repertoires in COVID-19. In the study overall: Samples taken during acute and convalescent COVID-19 were collected in the United States, Italy and Spain. PBMCs, B-cell-depleted T cells, or T cells provided the cDNA or gDNA that made up the material.

As handled by the study authors: Using reference gene primer amplification, nucleated cell counts were estimated. Data came from immunoSEQ multiplex PCR; TCRdb stores just in-frame clones and leaves some out. V, J and clone size reflect that table, while D and trimming were determined from the DNA. The sample shows just under 20,000 clones, approximately 95% of them seen only once. This CDR3 is 16 amino acids long. Germline V CDR1 and CDR2: SGDLS, YYNGEE. With 0 bases clipped from V and 5 bases from J, the junction kept 7 bases outside the gene matches. This sequence was found in a woman aged 45 to 65 with active COVID-19. This chain uses TRBV9 with TRBJ2-2; 7 nucleotides line up with TRBD2. Specimen: peripheral blood. The CDR3 protein is CASSVGLAESTGELFF. The CDR3 DNA is TGTGCCAGCAGCGTAGGGCTAGCGGAGTCGACCGGGGAGCTGTTTTTT.